This TCR beta chain comes out of a study of vaccination and CD4 T cells after COVID-19. Scientists ran DNA taken from cultured CD4+ T cells through the Oncomine TCR Beta short-read assay for sequencing. TCRdb ran MiXCR on the PCR reads and lists one entry per CDR3 protein. The sample lists over 10,000 distinct CDR3 sequences, 53% occurring once. On this clonotype: Its antigen is not identified.

J lost 9 bases, V lost 0 bases, and 4 bases had no gene match. The CDR3 is made up of 13 amino acids. Treatment in this sample: roughly 10-day PBMC culture with coronavirus spike peptide pools or control peptides (ViraFEST assay). This chain joins TRBV12-3 or TRBV12-4 and TRBJ1-1; 7 positions agree with TRBD1. Sequencing input: CD4+ T cells from blood, cultured in vitro. The clonotype was recovered from a human donor who had recovered from COVID-19. CDR3 sequence: CASSLAGDSKAFF. CDR3 DNA: TGTGCCAGCAGTTTAGCGGGGGACAGTAAAGCTTTCTTT.